This section outlines one TCR beta chain sequence together with its context. V was pared by 5 bases and J by 3 bases, with 14 bases between. The CDR3 runs 14 residues. The germline V gene has CDR1 SGHVS and CDR2 FNYEAQ. With 60 Vbeta and 13 Jbeta primers, the PCR was carried out. Here immunoSEQ multiplex PCR was the method, and the copy in TCRdb shows in-frame clones only, minus some. The sample has some 30,000 clones; 35% to 50% are singletons. This specimen belongs to a study of cytomegalovirus exposure and HLA in healthy donors. The receptor was derived from a woman aged 45 to 65 in good health and CMV-seronegative. The chain employs TRBV7-6 and TRBJ2-7; the D gene is possibly TRBD1 (6 bases). Sequenced material: PBMCs. DNA of the CDR3: TGTGCCAGCAGCCGGGACACCGGTAACTACGAGCAGTACTTC. It is translated as CASSRDTGNYEQYF.